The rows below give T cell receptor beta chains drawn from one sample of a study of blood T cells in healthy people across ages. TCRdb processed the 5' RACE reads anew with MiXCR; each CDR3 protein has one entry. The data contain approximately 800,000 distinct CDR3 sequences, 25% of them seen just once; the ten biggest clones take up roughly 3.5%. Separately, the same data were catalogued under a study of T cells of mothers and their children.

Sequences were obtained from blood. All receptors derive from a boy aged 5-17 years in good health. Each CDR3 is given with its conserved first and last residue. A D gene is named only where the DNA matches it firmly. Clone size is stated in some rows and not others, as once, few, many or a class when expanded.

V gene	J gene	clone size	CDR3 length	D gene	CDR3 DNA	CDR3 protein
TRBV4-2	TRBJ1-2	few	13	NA	TGTGCCAGCAGCCAAGATTTATGGACACTGGACACCTTC	CASSQDLWTLDTF
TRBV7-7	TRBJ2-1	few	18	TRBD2	TGTGCTAGCAGCTTACGGAGAACGGGAGGGGACCCTCACAATGAGCAGTTCTTC	CASSLRRTGGDPHNEQFF
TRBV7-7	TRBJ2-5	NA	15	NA	TGTACTAGCAGCTTAGATCGGGGCAGCGGAGAGACCCAGTACTTC	CTSSLDRGSGETQYF
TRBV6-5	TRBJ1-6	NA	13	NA	TGTGCCAGCGATAGAGAGGGTAATTCACCCCTCCACTTT	CASDREGNSPLHF
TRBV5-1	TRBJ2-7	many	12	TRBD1	TGCGCCAGCGCAGGGGGTGAGGGCGAGCAGTACTTC	CASAGGEGEQYF
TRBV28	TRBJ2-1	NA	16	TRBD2	TGTGCCAGACGAACTCCTAGCGGGAGGGCCCGGGATGAGCAGTTCTTC	CARRTPSGRARDEQFF
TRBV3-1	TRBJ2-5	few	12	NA	TGTGCCAGCAGCCAAGGAGGGTGGACCCAGTACTTC	CASSQGGWTQYF
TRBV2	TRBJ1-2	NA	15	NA	TGTGCCAGCAGTGAAGCGCTTGGCAGGGGAGGCGGCTACACCTTC	CASSEALGRGGGYTF
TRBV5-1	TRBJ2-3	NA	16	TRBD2	TGCGCCAGCAGCTTGGGAGGAGCGGGAATTGTAGATACGCAGTATTTT	CASSLGGAGIVDTQYF
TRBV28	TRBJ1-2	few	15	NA	TGTGCCAGCAGTTTAATGGCTAACAGGAACCGTGGCTACACCTTC	CASSLMANRNRGYTF
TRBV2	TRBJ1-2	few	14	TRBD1	TGTGCCAGCAGGTGGACAGGCGCTAACTATGGCTACACCTTC	CASRWTGANYGYTF
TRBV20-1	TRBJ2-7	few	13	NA	TGCAGTGCTAGGCCCAGCCACTCCTACGAGCAGTACTTC	CSARPSHSYEQYF
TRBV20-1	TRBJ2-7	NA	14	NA	TGCAGTGCCCCACCTGGCGGGGAACCCTACGAGCAGTACTTC	CSAPPGGEPYEQYF
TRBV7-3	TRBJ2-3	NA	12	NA	TGTGCCAGCAGCCATCCCGGAGATACGCAGTATTTT	CASSHPGDTQYF